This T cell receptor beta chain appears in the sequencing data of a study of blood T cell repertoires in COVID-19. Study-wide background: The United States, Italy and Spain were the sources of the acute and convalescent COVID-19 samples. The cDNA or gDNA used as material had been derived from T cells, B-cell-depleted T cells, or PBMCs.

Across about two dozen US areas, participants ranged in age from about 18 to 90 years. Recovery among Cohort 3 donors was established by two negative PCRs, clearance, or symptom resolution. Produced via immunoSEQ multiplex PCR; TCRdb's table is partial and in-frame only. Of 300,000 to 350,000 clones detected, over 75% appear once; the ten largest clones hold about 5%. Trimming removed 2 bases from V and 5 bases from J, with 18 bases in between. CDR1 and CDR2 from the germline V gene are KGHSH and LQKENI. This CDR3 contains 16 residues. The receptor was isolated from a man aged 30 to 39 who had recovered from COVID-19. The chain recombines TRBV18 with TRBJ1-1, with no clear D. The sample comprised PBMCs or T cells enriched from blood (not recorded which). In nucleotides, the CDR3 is TGTGCCAGCTCACCATCTCTCGTGAAAGAGGAGACTGAAGCTTTCTTT. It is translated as CASSPSLVKEETEAFF.